This TCR beta chain was identified during a study of blood T cell repertoires in COVID-19. Seattle-derived patients entered the study during active infection and were followed longitudinally. There are a few counts of this clone. This CDR3 is built from 15 residues. Germline V gene sequence: CDR1 SEHNR, CDR2 FQNEAQ (reference sequence). The V segment lost 5 bases and the J segment 1 base; nucleotides outside the gene matches: 8. Source study methods: Amplification of reference gene primers was used by the study to estimate nucleated cell counts. The protocol was immunoSEQ multiplex PCR, while the TCRdb copy is restricted to in-frame clones and leaves out a portion. That table furnishes V, J and clone size, whereas the DNA furnished D and trimming. Among around 210,000 clones listed, 75% to 85% were seen once.

The clonotype originates from a man aged 45-65 years with COVID-19, enrolled during active disease. Sample: peripheral blood. The chain employs TRBV7-9 and TRBJ2-7; TRBD1 matches 7 bases. The CDR3 spells CASSPHRGNSYEQYF. The CDR3 coding sequence is TGTGCCAGCAGCCCCCACAGGGGAAATTCCTACGAGCAGTACTTC.